This is a list of T cell receptor beta chains from one sample in a study of CD8 T cells in ankylosing spondylitis. TCRdb recomputed calls from the 5' RACE reads with MiXCR, one row per CDR3 protein. The sample yields about 150,000 distinct CDR3 sequences, 40% to 50% seen once. The sequenced sample was synovial fluid, either unsorted or a sorted T cell fraction (not recorded which). These TCRs come from a male donor with ankylosing spondylitis. Each CDR3 is given with its conserved first and last residue. Each record gives: D gene, clone size, J gene, V gene, CDR3 protein, CDR3 DNA. A D gene is named only where the DNA matches it firmly. Part of the rows lack a size; the others show once, few, many or a class for expanded clones.

>NA|NA|TRBJ2-1|TRBV4-1
CASSRVVAASYNEQFF
TGCGCCAGCAGCCGGGTAGTGGCGGCATCCTACAATGAGCAGTTCTTC
>NA|NA|TRBJ2-2|TRBV11-2
CASSPWGTGELFF
TGTGCCAGCAGCCCATGGGGCACCGGGGAGCTGTTTTTT
>NA|NA|TRBJ1-2|TRBV2
CASRSTGGYTF
TGTGCCAGCAGATCAACGGGTGGCTACACCTTC
>NA|NA|TRBJ2-1|TRBV25-1
CASRGYNEQFF
TGTGCCAGCCGCGGATACAATGAGCAGTTCTTC
>NA|many|TRBJ2-2|TRBV5-4
CASSPSGVVTGELFF
TGTGCCAGCAGCCCCTCGGGAGTGGTCACCGGGGAGCTGTTTTTT
>NA|many|TRBJ2-3|TRBV12-3/TRBV12-4
CASSPLDTQYF
TGTGCCAGCAGCCCTCTAGATACGCAGTATTTT
>TRBD1|few|TRBJ2-2|TRBV5-1
CASSPGQGTGELFF
TGCGCCAGCAGCCCCGGACAGGGGACCGGGGAGCTGTTTTTT
>NA|NA|TRBJ1-2|TRBV12-3/TRBV12-4
CASSPLKWRGYGYTF
TGTGCCAGCAGTCCCCTCAAGTGGAGGGGCTATGGCTACACCTTC
>NA|NA|TRBJ1-4|TRBV7-8
CASSLLGPHEKLFF
TGTGCCAGCAGCTTATTGGGCCCGCATGAAAAACTGTTTTTT
>TRBD1|NA|TRBJ1-5|TRBV20-1
CSASGGGPHQPQHF
TGCAGTGCTTCAGGGGGGGGTCCTCATCAGCCCCAGCATTTT
>TRBD1|once|TRBJ1-3|TRBV25-1
CASRMTGGNTIYF
TGTGCCAGCAGAATGACAGGGGGAAACACCATATATTTT
>TRBD1|NA|TRBJ1-1|TRBV12-3/TRBV12-4
CASSTPYEGAKDDTEAFF
TGTGCCAGCAGTACCCCGTATGAGGGGGCAAAGGATGACACTGAAGCTTTCTTT
>NA|NA|TRBJ1-1|TRBV7-2
CASSLVLFRTLTEAFF
TGTGCCAGCAGCTTAGTACTGTTCCGAACGCTCACTGAAGCTTTCTTT
>NA|NA|TRBJ1-5|TRBV6-2/TRBV6-3
CASETGRTFHQPQHF
TGTGCCAGCGAAACCGGGCGCACTTTCCATCAGCCCCAGCATTTT
>NA|NA|TRBJ1-2|TRBV5-1
CASSLSGPGGYTF
TGCGCCAGCAGCCTGTCAGGGCCAGGTGGCTACACCTTC
>TRBD1|NA|TRBJ1-5|TRBV20-1
CSAWTGYSNQPQHF
TGCAGTGCTTGGACAGGGTATAGCAATCAGCCCCAGCATTTT
>TRBD1|NA|TRBJ2-7|TRBV2
CASSTLGTGNHEQYF
TGTGCCAGCAGTACCCTGGGGACAGGGAACCACGAGCAGTACTTC
>TRBD2|NA|TRBJ2-5|TRBV28
CASSTGTIVYKYQETQYF
TGTGCCAGCAGTACCGGGACTATAGTTTACAAGTACCAAGAGACCCAGTACTTC
>NA|NA|TRBJ2-1|TRBV3-1
CASSLLGLCSYNEQFF
TGTGCCAGCAGCCTCCTGGGACTCTGCTCCTACAATGAGCAGTTCTTC
>NA|NA|TRBJ1-5|TRBV4-2
CASSQDWDNPNQPQHF
TGTGCCAGCAGCCAAGACTGGGACAACCCCAATCAGCCCCAGCATTTT
>NA|NA|TRBJ2-1|TRBV7-3
CASSLTGGGHEQFF
TGTGCCAGCAGCTTAACAGGGGGAGGGCATGAGCAGTTCTTC
>TRBD1|NA|TRBJ1-5|TRBV6-5
CASSYRQGASQPQHF
TGTGCCAGCAGTTACCGTCAGGGGGCGAGCCAGCCCCAGCATTTT
>NA|few|TRBJ2-5|TRBV12-3/TRBV12-4
CASSRAVATETQYF
TGTGCCAGCAGCCGAGCCGTTGCCACAGAGACCCAGTACTTC
>NA|many|TRBJ2-1|TRBV20-1
CSVGSQDEQFF
TGCAGTGTCGGTAGTCAGGATGAGCAGTTCTTC
>TRBD1|NA|TRBJ2-2|TRBV6-1
CASRTGQGSTGELFF
TGTGCCAGCAGGACGGGACAGGGTTCCACCGGGGAGCTGTTTTTT
>NA|NA|TRBJ1-4|TRBV3-1
CASSQYAWGQGRFATNEKLFF
TGTGCCAGCAGCCAGTATGCCTGGGGGCAGGGACGATTTGCAACTAATGAAAAACTGTTTTTT
>NA|few|TRBJ1-4|TRBV4-3
CASSQDSRGAEKLFF
TGCGCCAGCAGCCAAGATTCCAGGGGAGCTGAAAAACTGTTTTTT
>NA|NA|TRBJ2-1|TRBV12-3/TRBV12-4
CASRGPSAPYNEQFF
TGTGCCAGCAGGGGCCCTAGCGCCCCTTACAATGAGCAGTTCTTC
>TRBD2|NA|TRBJ2-7|TRBV5-1
CASSSLAGGFEQYF
TGCGCCAGCAGCTCATTAGCGGGAGGGTTCGAGCAGTACTTC
>NA|NA|TRBJ2-1|TRBV5-1
CASSPDFDEQFF
TGCGCCAGCAGCCCCGACTTCGATGAGCAGTTCTTC
>TRBD1|many|TRBJ1-5|TRBV4-2
CASSQDRGDANQPQHF
TGTGCCAGCAGCCAAGACAGGGGGGACGCCAATCAGCCCCAGCATTTT
>TRBD1|NA|TRBJ2-5|TRBV7-9
CASSLQGAWETQYF
TGTGCCAGCAGCCTACAGGGGGCTTGGGAGACCCAGTACTTC
>NA|NA|TRBJ1-2|TRBV27
CASSPHLRGVYGYTF
TGTGCCAGCAGTCCTCACCTCCGGGGCGTATATGGCTACACCTTC
>NA|NA|TRBJ2-1|TRBV9
CASSVNREFAPDNEQFF
TGTGCCAGCAGCGTAAATCGAGAGTTCGCCCCGGACAATGAGCAGTTCTTC
>NA|NA|TRBJ2-4|TRBV27
CASSFWLGSNIQYF
TGTGCCAGCAGTTTTTGGCTAGGGAGTAACATTCAGTACTTC
>TRBD2|NA|TRBJ2-3|TRBV6-4
CASSGAAGATDTQYF
TGTGCCAGCAGTGGAGCAGCGGGGGCCACAGATACGCAGTATTTT
>NA|few|TRBJ2-3|TRBV6-1
CASSEAPGTTDTQYF
TGTGCCAGCAGTGAAGCCCCAGGGACCACAGATACGCAGTATTTT
>TRBD1|NA|TRBJ1-1|TRBV12-3/TRBV12-4
CASSQGQYTEAFF
TGTGCCAGCAGCCAGGGACAGTACACTGAAGCTTTCTTT
>NA|NA|TRBJ2-3|TRBV6-2/TRBV6-3
CASSLGIDSRRNPSYTQYF
TGTGCCAGCAGTTTGGGGATAGACTCGAGGAGAAATCCTTCCTATACGCAGTATTTT
>NA|NA|TRBJ2-1|TRBV4-1
CASSLRAPPYNEQFF
TGCGCCAGCAGTCTCAGGGCCCCACCCTACAATGAGCAGTTCTTC
>TRBD1|few|TRBJ1-1|TRBV28
CASSFQQGYTEAFF
TGTGCCAGCAGTTTTCAACAGGGGTACACTGAAGCTTTCTTT
>NA|NA|TRBJ1-5|TRBV19
CASSQSGMADSNQPQHF
TGTGCCAGTAGTCAGAGTGGTATGGCAGATAGCAATCAGCCCCAGCATTTT
>TRBD1|NA|TRBJ2-3|TRBV4-1
CASSHPWGTDSTDTQYF
TGCGCCAGCAGCCACCCCTGGGGGACAGACAGCACAGATACGCAGTATTTT
>NA|NA|TRBJ1-1|TRBV18
CASLEWGRGQAFF
TGTGCCAGCCTTGAATGGGGGCGAGGTCAAGCTTTCTTT
>NA|few|TRBJ2-1|TRBV9
CASSVAGGTEQFF
TGTGCCAGCAGCGTAGCTGGAGGGACAGAGCAGTTCTTC
>NA|NA|TRBJ2-1|TRBV6-1
CASSEFQRGLSYNEQFF
TGTGCCAGCAGTGAATTTCAACGGGGGCTTTCCTACAATGAGCAGTTCTTC
>NA|NA|TRBJ2-5|TRBV4-1
CASSQDPGYTGETQYF
TGCGCCAGCAGCCAAGATCCGGGGTATACGGGGGAGACCCAGTACTTC
>TRBD1|NA|TRBJ2-1|TRBV6-5
CASSYTGEGDEQFF
TGTGCCAGCAGTTATACAGGGGAAGGGGATGAGCAGTTCTTC
>TRBD2|NA|TRBJ2-1|TRBV27
CASSLLTSGRANEQFF
TGTGCCAGCAGTTTACTTACTAGCGGGAGAGCCAATGAGCAGTTCTTC
>TRBD2|NA|TRBJ2-7|TRBV7-2
CASSLGLAGPYEQYF
TGTGCCAGCAGCTTAGGACTAGCGGGACCCTACGAGCAGTACTTC
>TRBD1|NA|TRBJ2-2|TRBV20-1
CSARGTGGNTGELFF
TGCAGTGCTAGGGGGACAGGGGGTAACACCGGGGAGCTGTTTTTT
>NA|NA|TRBJ2-1|TRBV7-6
CASSLDIFGYNEQFF
TGTGCCAGCAGCTTAGATATCTTCGGCTACAATGAGCAGTTCTTC
>NA|NA|TRBJ2-7|TRBV6-1
CASSTTGAPSYEQYF
TGTGCCAGCAGTACCACAGGCGCCCCTAGCTACGAGCAGTACTTC
>NA|NA|TRBJ2-7|TRBV4-1
CASSPRQLSYEQYF
TGCGCCAGCAGCCCACGACAGTTATCCTACGAGCAGTACTTC